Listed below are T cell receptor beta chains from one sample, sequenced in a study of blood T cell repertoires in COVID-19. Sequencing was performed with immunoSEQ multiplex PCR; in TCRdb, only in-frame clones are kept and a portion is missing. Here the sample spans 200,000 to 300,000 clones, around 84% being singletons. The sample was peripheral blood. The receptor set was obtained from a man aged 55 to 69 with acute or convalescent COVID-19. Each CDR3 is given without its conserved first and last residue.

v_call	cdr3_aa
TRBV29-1	SVGPLAGGTDTQY
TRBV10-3	AIRSGNSNNYGYT
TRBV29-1	SVGGVAGGIINEQF
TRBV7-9	ASSSRTGAYLDSPLH
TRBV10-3	AISETGGGTSNQPQH
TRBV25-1	ASSEGGWYSETQY
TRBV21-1	ASSKEGPGGQGGPETQY
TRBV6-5	ASSSDMANEQF
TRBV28	ASSSDRAGPYNEQF
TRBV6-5	ASSYYGRMGNTIY
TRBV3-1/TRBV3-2	ASSQVAGATSGANVLT
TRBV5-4	ASSLAGTGPSEQY
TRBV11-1	ASSPGASYGYT
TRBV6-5	ASLAGGGSYNEQF
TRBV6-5	ASSFHRGGSYNEQF
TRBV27	ASSPQGYGYT
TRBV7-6	ASSPPAYRTGELF
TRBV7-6	ASSLGGLAGSGRPYEQY
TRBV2	ASRRQGWDTGELF
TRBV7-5	ARSPVGDKRGCPSYNEQF
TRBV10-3	AISAGTLTETQY
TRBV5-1	ASSLERGAYNEQF
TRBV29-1	SVDAGNEQY
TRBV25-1	ASSDPGRTDTQY
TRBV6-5	ASSYNRGYTQY
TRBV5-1	ASSFPLSTDTQY
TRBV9	ASRGAGGTGELF
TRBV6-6	ASSYSTGRVHRAQY
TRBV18	ASSPNSLGTQY
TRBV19	ASSIGENTEAF
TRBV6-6	ASSQDRVLGEAF
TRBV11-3	ASSLAPGGNQPQH
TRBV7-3	ASTFSLLEKQY
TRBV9	ASSVGAHQETQY
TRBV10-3	AISGPGGQLISGANVLT
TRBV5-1	ASSLFTQETQY
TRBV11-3	ASSLAGGPDTGELF
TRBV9	ASSPRGGADTQY
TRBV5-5	ASSLGAGQGHSPLH
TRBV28	ASETPRVDTGELF
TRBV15	ATSRDPISNQPQH
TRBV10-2	ASRLAAQETQY
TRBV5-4	ASSLRQGREAF
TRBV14	ASSQGGTGYGYT
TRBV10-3	AISESTGSYPSPLH
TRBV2	ASSDFRANNSPLH
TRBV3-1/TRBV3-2	ASSQGGRGGELF
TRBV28	ASSFGTGSSQPQH
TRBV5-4	ASSPRGAHGYT
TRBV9	ASPQGRGGQPQH
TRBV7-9	ASSSGTSGNTIY
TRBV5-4	ASSQGQGGNSPLH
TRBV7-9	ASSLAGPGRDNYEQY
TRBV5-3	ARSFYLQGWVSGELF
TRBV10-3	AISEAQGAREKLF
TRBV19	ASSPDSTSRRETQY
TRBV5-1	ASSYTGGPYEQY